Sequencing of this T cell receptor (beta chain) was carried out in a study of CD8 T cells in Susac syndrome. Random hexamers were used to reverse transcribe roughly 0.45 to 1 ug of RNA. With immunoSEQ multiplex PCR, TCR beta CDR3 was amplified across 54 Vbeta and 13 Jbeta. TCRdb fed the immunoSEQ multiplex PCR reads into MiXCR, producing one record per CDR3 protein. The sample lists under 55,000 distinct CDR3 sequences, 93% occurring once. CDR3 size: 13 residues. V shed 1 base and J shed 4 bases, with 4 bases lying between them. CDR1 and CDR2 from the germline V gene are LGHDT and YNNKEL (reference sequence).

The clonotype originates from a human donor with multiple sclerosis. The sequenced material came from CD8+ T cells from PBMCs. This chain uses TRBV3-1 with TRBJ2-2; no reliable D call. In DNA form, the CDR3 reads TGTGCCAGCAGCCAAGGAACCACCGGGGAGCTGTTTTTT. Its translation: CASSQGTTGELFF.